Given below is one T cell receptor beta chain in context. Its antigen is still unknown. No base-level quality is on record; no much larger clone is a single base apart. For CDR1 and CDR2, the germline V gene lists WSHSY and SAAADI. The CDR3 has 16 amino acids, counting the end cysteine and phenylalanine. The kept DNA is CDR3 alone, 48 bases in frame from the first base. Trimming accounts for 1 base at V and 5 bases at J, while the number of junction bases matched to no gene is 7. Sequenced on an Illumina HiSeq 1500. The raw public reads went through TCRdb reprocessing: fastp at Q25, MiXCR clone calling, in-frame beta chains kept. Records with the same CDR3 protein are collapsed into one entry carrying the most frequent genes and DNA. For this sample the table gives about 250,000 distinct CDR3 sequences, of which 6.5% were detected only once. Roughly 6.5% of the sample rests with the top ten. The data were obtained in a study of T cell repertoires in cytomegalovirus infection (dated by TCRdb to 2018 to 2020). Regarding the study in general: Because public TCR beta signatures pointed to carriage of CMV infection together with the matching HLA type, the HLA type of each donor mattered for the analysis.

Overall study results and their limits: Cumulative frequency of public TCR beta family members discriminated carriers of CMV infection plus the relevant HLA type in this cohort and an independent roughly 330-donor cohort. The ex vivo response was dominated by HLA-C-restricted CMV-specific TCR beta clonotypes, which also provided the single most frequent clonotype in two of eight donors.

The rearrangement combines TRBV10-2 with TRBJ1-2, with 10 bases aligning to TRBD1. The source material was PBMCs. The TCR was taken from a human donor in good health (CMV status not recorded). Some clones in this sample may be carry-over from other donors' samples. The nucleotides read TGCGCCAGCAGTGAGTGGGGGACAGGGGAGCGATATGGCTACACCTTC. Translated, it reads CASSEWGTGERYGYTF.